This TCR beta chain appears in the sequencing data of a study of radiation and T cells in renal cell carcinoma. Study-level findings and limits: Irradiated tumors had higher TCR clonality than control tumors. Dominant CDR3 motifs occupied more repertoire in irradiated than control tumors.

The assay was immunoSEQ multiplex PCR, and TCRdb's table has in-frame clones only and misses some. In the table there are under 30,000 clones, around half of which are singletons. Indicated treatment: treatment-naive control, cytoreductive nephrectomy. Control samples are tumors resected by cytoreductive nephrectomy without prior radiation. The patient's renal cell carcinoma had clear cell pathology. The V end was cut by 8 bases, the J end by 3 bases, with 13 bases between. CDR3 length: 14 residues. CDR1 and CDR2 from the germline V gene are LGHNA and YSLEER. A remark on this clone: Antigen specificity is unknown.

This sequence joins TRBV4-3 and TRBJ1-4, with D possibly matching TRBD1 (5 bases). The sequencing used tumor tissue, collected from a patient whose treatment was nephrectomy without radiotherapy. This clonotype was obtained from a human donor with renal cell carcinoma. The chain's CDR3 is CASGLRDPNEKLFF. CDR3 bases: TGCGCCAGCGGGCTACGGGACCCTAATGAAAAACTGTTTTTT.